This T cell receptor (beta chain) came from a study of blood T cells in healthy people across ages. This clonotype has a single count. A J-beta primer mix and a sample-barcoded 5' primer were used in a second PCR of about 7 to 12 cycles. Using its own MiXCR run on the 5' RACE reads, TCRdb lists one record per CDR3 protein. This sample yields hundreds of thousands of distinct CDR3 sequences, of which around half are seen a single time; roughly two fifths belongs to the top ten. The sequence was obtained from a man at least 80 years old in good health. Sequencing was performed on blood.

CDR3 protein: CSAPNRDRTDTQYF. The CDR3 region has the DNA TGCAGTGCGCCTAACAGAGACCGCACAGATACGCAGTATTTT. The chain carries TRBV20-1 and TRBJ2-3; D not resolved. Germline-derived CDR1 and CDR2 are DFQATT and SNEGSKA (reference sequence). The length of the CDR3 is 14 residues. The ends were cut back, 6 bases at V and 1 base at J, with 14 bases in the middle.